This entry is about one TCR beta chain. Its antigen is unknown. The read falls 3 residues short of the CDR3 end, and the missing part is taken from the germline J gene. The entry originates in a study of T cell clonality in common variable immunodeficiency. Whole-study results and caveats: CVID subjects had higher TCRbeta clonality than healthy controls, most marked in about a third. In common variable immunodeficiency, TCR beta chains reportedly carried fewer deletions and N-nucleotide insertions.

All CVID subjects were on immunoglobulin replacement for at least one year. No CVID subject was ill or on immunomodulatory drugs when sampled. The CDR3 sequence is 13 residues long. CDR1 SEHNR and CDR2 FQNEAQ come from the germline V gene (reference sequence). TCRdb's table, derived via immunoSEQ multiplex PCR, lists solely in-frame clones and lacks some. In total the sample includes 25,000 to 35,000 clones, none of them seen once. The sequenced material came from peripheral blood mononuclear cells. This clonotype originated in a human donor with common variable immunodeficiency. The chain employs TRBV7-9 and TRBJ1-2, with D perhaps TRBD1 (5 bases). The sequenced CDR3 bases are TGTGCCAGCAGCTTAGTGGACAAGCAAGGC. Translated, it gives CASSLVDKQG. The complete CDR3 protein is CASSLVDKQGYTF.